The 31 T cell receptor beta chains listed next were all sequenced from one sample in a study of T cell responses to AZD1222 COVID-19 vaccine. Repertoires were generated with immunoSEQ multiplex PCR, while TCRdb's copy carries only in-frame clones and drops some. The sample has roughly 120,000 clones; roughly nine tenths are singletons. This sample comprised peripheral blood, obtained on day 0 of AZD1222 vaccination. The source of these receptors is an adult in good health.

The V and J genes are TRBV24-1 and TRBJ2-1; TRBD2 might be the D (5 bases). V lost 5 bases, J lost 8 bases, and 15 bases lay in between. The CDR3 totals 14 residues. The germline gives CDR1 KGHDR, CDR2 SFDVKD. The CDR3 nucleotides read TGTGCCACCAGTGTCAGTAGCGTGGAGGATGAGCAGTTCTTC. Protein sequence: CATSVSSVEDEQFF.

The chain combines TRBV4-2 with TRBJ2-7; tentatively, D is TRBD1 (7 bases). Germline assignment: CDR1 LGHNA and CDR2 YNFKEQ. The CDR3 extends over 16 amino acids. V lost 4 bases, J lost 0 bases, and 16 bases lay in between. As DNA, the CDR3 is TGTGCCAGCAGCCCTACCAGGCGGGACAGCTCCTACGAGCAGTACTTC. Amino acids: CASSPTRRDSSYEQYF.

The rearrangement joins TRBV7-3 to TRBJ2-2, with unresolved D. Trimming cost V 3 bases and J 3 bases, with 5 bases left between them. CDR1 is SGHTA, CDR2 FQGTGA, per germline. The CDR3 has 13 residues. This CDR3 reads CASSLAHTGELFF. The CDR3 nucleotides are TGTGCCAGCAGCTTGGCCCACACCGGGGAGCTGTTTTTT.

V usage is TRBV24-1 and J usage is TRBJ2-7, with TRBD2 matching 10 bases. V gave up 3 bases and J gave up 5 bases; unmatched junction bases: 6. CDR1 and CDR2 (germline): KGHDR, SFDVKD. The CDR3 extends over 15 amino acids. CDR3 protein: CATSDRTSGGNEQYF. CDR3 sequence (DNA): TGTGCCACCAGTGATCGGACTAGCGGAGGGAACGAGCAGTACTTC.

The chain links TRBV6-2 or TRBV6-3 to TRBJ2-3; D remains ambiguous. Germline V lookup: CDR1 MNHEY, CDR2 SVGEGT. There are 13 residues in the CDR3. V was trimmed by 2 bases and J by 6 bases, leaving 9 bases between them. The CDR3 DNA reads as TGTGCCAGCAGTTACCCCCTCGGGGATACGCAGTATTTT. Its translation is CASSYPLGDTQYF.

The J gene is TRBJ1-2, the V gene TRBV3-1 (or the pseudogene TRBV3-2); TRBD1 might be the D (6 bases). Germline V gene lookup returns CDR1 LGHDT and CDR2 YNNKEL (reference sequence). Trimming pared 0 bases from V and 4 bases from J, leaving 15 bases between. This CDR3 contains 16 residues. The CDR3 DNA follows: TGTGCCAGCAGCCAAGAGGTGTCCCGGGGGCCCTATGGCTACACCTTC. Translating it yields CASSQEVSRGPYGYTF.

The CDR3 here is CASVRIGSSYNEQFF. In DNA form, the CDR3 reads TGTGCCAGCGTAAGGATCGGGAGCTCCTACAATGAGCAGTTCTTC. V usage is TRBV27 and J usage is TRBJ2-1; a weak D match, TRBD2 (6 bases). The V end was cut by 8 bases, the J end by 0 bases, with 14 bases between. The length of the CDR3 is 15 residues. Germline CDR1 MNHEY, CDR2 SMNVEV (reference sequence).

The chain carries TRBV10-3 and TRBJ1-1, with a tentative D call TRBD1 (5 bases). CDR3 size: 11 residues. Trimming pared 10 bases from V and 4 bases from J, leaving 10 bases between. Germline lookup yields CDR1 ENHRY and CDR2 SYGVKD. CDR3 DNA: TGTGCCACTACGGGGGGCACTGAAGCTTTCTTT. It codes for CATTGGTEAFF.

The V gene is TRBV6-5, the J gene TRBJ2-5, with D possibly called TRBD1 or TRBD2 (5 bases each). Germline V gives CDR1 MNHEY, CDR2 SVGAGI. This CDR3 region has 14 residues. The ends were cut back, 7 bases at V and 3 bases at J, with 15 bases in the middle. This CDR3 is CASNKGRIEETQYF. The CDR3 DNA reads TGTGCCAGCAATAAGGGGAGAATTGAAGAGACCCAGTACTTC.

The chain is built from TRBV3-1 (or the pseudogene TRBV3-2) and TRBJ1-1, with unresolved D. This CDR3 is built from 13 residues. V gave up 5 bases and J gave up 3 bases, with 10 bases separating them. CDR1 is LGHDT and CDR2 is YNNKEL in the germline V gene (reference sequence). The CDR3 DNA sequence: TGTGCCAGCAGCGAACGTAGGCACACTGAAGCTTTCTTT. Amino acid sequence: CASSERRHTEAFF.

The chain uses TRBV9 and TRBJ1-2; 7 bases are a match to TRBD1. The CDR3 totals 13 residues. Trimming took 4 bases from V and 2 from J; bases not matched to a gene: 2. CDR1 and CDR2 (germline): SGDLS, YYNGEE. The CDR3 spells CASSRDSNYGYTF. The CDR3 DNA sequence: TGTGCCAGCAGCCGGGACAGCAACTATGGCTACACCTTC.

CDR3 residues: CASSLDRTDRGQYF. As DNA, the CDR3 is TGTGCCAGCAGCTTGGACAGGACCGATCGAGGGCAGTACTTC. The chain links TRBV5-4 to TRBJ2-7, with D maybe TRBD1 (5 bases). Germline-derived CDR1 and CDR2 are SGHNT and YYREEE (reference sequence). V gave up 0 bases and J gave up 9 bases, with 16 bases separating them. The CDR3 totals 14 residues.

V gene TRBV5-6 combines with J gene TRBJ1-1; 8 positions agree with TRBD1. The CDR3 runs to 14 residues. Germline V CDR1 and CDR2: SGHDT, YYEEEE. J lost 11 bases, V lost 4 bases, and 13 bases had no gene match. This CDR3 reads CASSPDREGGIAFF. CDR3 nucleotide sequence: TGTGCCAGCAGCCCGGACAGGGAAGGGGGAATTGCTTTCTTT.

J is TRBJ2-1 and V is TRBV11-2; D call uncertain. Germline assignment: CDR1 SGHAT and CDR2 FQNNGV. The CDR3 has 13 amino acids. Trimming took off 2 bases at V and 8 bases at J, with 10 bases between the two ends. The CDR3 DNA sequence: TGTGCCAGCAGCTTACTAGTTTTGTATGAGCAGTTCTTC. Its protein is CASSLLVLYEQFF.

The chain uses TRBV3-1 (or the pseudogene TRBV3-2) and TRBJ1-4; the D gene is possibly TRBD1 (6 bases). From germline, CDR1 is LGHDT and CDR2 YNNKEL (reference sequence). The length of the CDR3 is 12 residues. V lost 4 bases and J lost 8, with 8 bases in between. This CDR3 is CASSPQGEKLFF. CDR3 bases: TGTGCCAGCAGCCCCCAGGGGGAAAAACTGTTTTTT.

V gene TRBV7-3 combines with J gene TRBJ2-1, with D perhaps matching TRBD1 or TRBD2 (5 bases each). The CDR3 extends over 16 amino acids. Between the trimmed V and J ends, which lost 2 bases and 9 bases, there was a span of 20 bases. CDR1 and CDR2 from the germline V gene are SGHTA and FQGTGA. This chain's CDR3 is CASSLDGTTLAGEQFF. CDR3 sequence (DNA): TGTGCCAGCAGCTTAGATGGGACCACCCTCGCCGGTGAGCAGTTCTTC.

This rearrangement joins TRBV5-6 to TRBJ2-5, with 7 bases that match TRBD1. The germline V gene has CDR1 SGHDT and CDR2 YYEEEE. Trimming cost V 0 bases and J 7 bases; bases outside gene matches: 6. This CDR3 is 14 amino acids long. The CDR3 spells CASSLVPSGGTQYF. The CDR3 region has the DNA TGTGCCAGCAGCTTGGTACCGTCAGGGGGGACCCAGTACTTC.

V and J are TRBV29-1 and TRBJ2-7, with D perhaps matching TRBD1 (6 bases). Trimming took off 7 bases at V and 3 bases at J, with 10 bases between the two ends. The CDR3 extends over 11 amino acids. Per germline, CDR1 SQVTM and CDR2 ANQGSEA. The CDR3 is CSAQQGYEQYF. CDR3 nucleotides: TGCAGCGCCCAACAGGGCTACGAGCAGTACTTC.

The chain combines TRBV6-1 with TRBJ2-7; 8 nucleotides line up with TRBD2. CDR1 and CDR2 (germline): MNHNS, SASEGT. This CDR3 contains 14 residues. With 3 bases clipped from V and 3 bases from J, the junction kept 4 bases outside the gene matches. The CDR3 coding sequence is TGTGCCAGCAGTGACGGACTAGCTGGCTACGAGCAGTACTTC. Amino acid sequence: CASSDGLAGYEQYF.

This clone appeared a single time. The chain employs TRBV2 and TRBJ2-2; perhaps D is TRBD1 or TRBD2 (6 bases each). The CDR3 is 15 amino acids. Trimming took off 6 bases at V and 2 bases at J, with 13 bases between the two ends. Germline V gives CDR1 SNHLY, CDR2 FYNNEI. CDR3 protein: CASSPGGANTGELFF. CDR3 sequence (DNA): TGTGCCAGCAGCCCCGGGGGCGCAAACACCGGGGAGCTGTTTTTT.

This sequence joins TRBV10-3 and TRBJ1-4, with D possibly TRBD1 on 5 matching bases. The CDR3 extends over 14 amino acids. The germline V gene has CDR1 ENHRY and CDR2 SYGVKD. Trimming took off 5 bases at V and 4 bases at J, with 11 bases between the two ends. CDR3 sequence reads: CAISKGVINEKLFF. For the CDR3, the DNA is TGTGCCATCAGTAAAGGGGTAATTAATGAAAAACTGTTTTTT.

V and J are TRBV10-3 and TRBJ2-1; TRBD2 agrees at 8 bases. CDR1 and CDR2 from the germline V gene are ENHRY and SYGVKD. The V segment lost 2 bases and the J segment 8 bases; nucleotides outside the gene matches: 8. The CDR3 length is 15 residues. CDR3 nucleotides: TGTGCCATCAGTGAGACCGACGGGAGGGCCTATGAGCAGTTCTTC. Protein: CAISETDGRAYEQFF.

The chain employs TRBV11-2 and TRBJ2-1, with D perhaps matching TRBD2 (6 bases). This CDR3 is 14 amino acids long. V lost 5 bases and J lost 3, with 11 bases in between. Germline-derived CDR1 and CDR2 are SGHAT and FQNNGV. The CDR3 loop reads CASSPGGIYNEQFF. As DNA, the CDR3 is TGTGCCAGCAGCCCAGGCGGGATCTACAATGAGCAGTTCTTC.

This clone showed up just a few times. The gene calls are TRBV7-9 and TRBJ2-7, with 11 positions matching TRBD2. V shed 5 bases and J 6 bases; nucleotides not matched to a gene: 9. The CDR3 runs 15 residues. Germline values: CDR1 SEHNR, CDR2 FQNEAQ (reference sequence). The CDR3 DNA reads as TGTGCCAGCAGCCCGCCGGGACTAGCGGCAGGCGAGCAGTACTTC. Translated, it gives CASSPPGLAAGEQYF.

The rearrangement links TRBV7-2 to TRBJ1-3; D gene ambiguous. Trimming pared 4 bases from V and 4 bases from J, leaving 8 bases between. The germline V gene has CDR1 SGHTA and CDR2 FQGNSA. The CDR3 has 13 amino acids. CDR3 coding DNA: TGTGCCAGCAGCTACTCTCCCGGAAACACCATATATTTT. Translation gives CASSYSPGNTIYF.

For the CDR3, the DNA is TGTGCCAGTAGTACATCCCCTCTCACAGATACGCAGTATTTT. Its protein product is CASSTSPLTDTQYF. This chain uses TRBV19 with TRBJ2-3, with no clear D. This CDR3 region has 14 residues. The ends were cut back, 4 bases at V and 2 bases at J, with 10 bases in the middle. Germline V gene data show CDR1 as LNHDA and CDR2 as SQIVND (reference sequence).

V usage is TRBV2 and J usage is TRBJ2-1, with D perhaps matching TRBD2 (6 bases). In germline, CDR1 is SNHLY, CDR2 FYNNEI. The CDR3 consists of 12 residues. The V gene lost 3 bases and the J gene lost 7 bases, with 7 bases spanning the gap. DNA of the CDR3: TGTGCCAGCAGTGATGGGGGGAATGAGCAGTTCTTC. Residues: CASSDGGNEQFF.

The CDR3: CASSPPGPSYNEQFF. CDR3 in DNA: TGTGCCAGCAGCCCCCCGGGGCCCTCCTACAATGAGCAGTTCTTC. This chain connects TRBV4-2 to TRBJ2-1; D possibly matches TRBD1 or TRBD2 (5 bases each). Trimming took 4 bases from V and 0 from J, leaving 10 bases between them. The CDR3 extends over 15 amino acids. The V gene's germline CDR1 is LGHNA and CDR2 YNFKEQ.

The rearrangement uses TRBV5-1 and TRBJ2-1; 12 positions agree with TRBD2. The germline gives CDR1 SGHRS, CDR2 YFSETQ. With 0 bases clipped from V and 8 bases from J, the junction kept 3 bases outside the gene matches. The CDR3 covers 15 residues. CDR3 amino acids: CASSLGLAGEDEQFF. The CDR3 nucleotides read TGCGCCAGCAGCTTGGGACTAGCGGGAGAGGATGAGCAGTTCTTC.

The rearrangement joins TRBV27 to TRBJ1-1; D is uncertain. The CDR3 is 13 amino acids. V was shortened by 2 bases and J by 3 bases, with 7 bases between the two germline ends. Germline values: CDR1 MNHEY, CDR2 SMNVEV (reference sequence). The CDR3 DNA reads TGTGCCAGCAGTTTAAATCGGGACACTGAAGCTTTCTTT. The encoded protein is CASSLNRDTEAFF.

The V and J genes are TRBV4-2 and TRBJ2-3; D gene uncertain. This CDR3 has 13 amino acids. The ends were cut back, 2 bases at V and 6 bases at J, with 9 bases in the middle. The germline V gene encodes CDR1 LGHNA and CDR2 YNFKEQ. CDR3 protein: CASSQSELDTQYF. The CDR3 DNA is TGTGCCAGCAGCCAATCGGAGCTTGATACGCAGTATTTT.